Below are 14 T cell receptor beta chains sequenced from a single sample in a study of blood T cell repertoires in COVID-19. Generated by immunoSEQ multiplex PCR, the TCRdb table keeps only in-frame clones and is missing some. Here the sample spans around 100,000 clones, around 80% being singletons. The sample was peripheral blood. These receptors originate from a human donor in a cohort sampled during active COVID-19.

The V and J genes are TRBV24-1 and TRBJ2-5; D is possibly TRBD1 (7 bases). This CDR3 is 13 amino acids long. Trimming took off 5 bases at V and 4 bases at J, with 10 bases between the two ends. The germline V gene has CDR1 KGHDR and CDR2 SFDVKD. CDR3 amino acids: CATSGQGGETQYF. Written as DNA, the CDR3 is TGTGCCACCAGTGGCCAGGGGGGAGAGACCCAGTACTTC.

The genes are TRBV10-3 and TRBJ1-1; TRBD1 aligns across 8 bases. CDR3 length: 14 amino acids. With 5 bases clipped from V and 2 bases from J, the junction kept 4 bases outside the gene matches. Germline assignment: CDR1 ENHRY and CDR2 SYGVKD. CDR3 sequence (DNA): TGTGCCATCAGTCAGGACAGGGCTAACACTGAAGCTTTCTTT. Translated: CAISQDRANTEAFF.

The chain joins TRBV27 to TRBJ1-2, with D maybe TRBD1 (5 bases). Trimming shortened V by 2 bases and J by 3 bases, and 16 bases separated the two germline ends. Germline CDR1 is MNHEY and CDR2 is SMNVEV (reference sequence). The CDR3 covers 16 residues. The DNA for the CDR3 is TGTGCCAGCAGTTTAACTGATAGGGGTTCCTACTATGGCTACACCTTC. It is translated as CASSLTDRGSYYGYTF.

The chain recombines TRBV4-1 with TRBJ2-5; TRBD1 might be the D (6 bases). The CDR3 is 16 residues long. V lost 0 bases and J 2 bases, leaving 13 bases between the germline ends. Germline CDR1 is MGHRA and CDR2 is YSYEKL. The CDR3 here is CASSQETGTRQETQYF. CDR3 bases: TGCGCCAGCAGCCAAGAGACCGGGACAAGACAAGAGACCCAGTACTTC.

The V call is TRBV7-9, the J call TRBJ2-2, with 11 positions matching TRBD1. The CDR3 runs 16 residues. Losses at the gene ends were 4 bases for V and 5 bases for J; bases not matched to a gene: 6. CDR1 is SEHNR, CDR2 FQNEAQ, per germline (reference sequence). DNA of the CDR3: TGTGCCAGCAGCTCGGGACAGGGGGGAGGAACCGGGGAGCTGTTTTTT. Protein product: CASSSGQGGGTGELFF.

The rearrangement links TRBV10-3 to TRBJ1-1, with TRBD1 matching 7 bases. V was pared by 0 bases and J by 6 bases, with 4 bases of the junction left unmatched. Germline V CDR1 and CDR2: ENHRY, SYGVKD. The CDR3 is 14 residues long. The CDR3 spells CAISESQTGAEAFF. The CDR3 region has the DNA TGTGCCATCAGTGAGTCCCAAACAGGGGCTGAAGCTTTCTTT.

The chain combines TRBV3-1 (or the pseudogene TRBV3-2) with TRBJ2-2; D is perhaps TRBD2 (6 bases). V was trimmed by 3 bases and J by 0 bases, leaving 11 bases between them. The CDR3 sequence is 16 residues long. The V gene's germline CDR1 is LGHDT and CDR2 YNNKEL (reference sequence). The chain's CDR3 is CASSQSGTPNTGELFF. CDR3 nucleotides: TGTGCCAGCAGCCAGTCCGGGACTCCGAACACCGGGGAGCTGTTTTTT.

This rearrangement joins TRBV7-2 to TRBJ2-2; 13 positions match TRBD2. Per germline, CDR1 SGHTA and CDR2 FQGNSA. The CDR3 extends over 16 amino acids. Trimming removed 5 bases from V and 5 bases from J; junction bases left unmatched: 5. The CDR3 is CASSMTSGGTTGELFF. CDR3 DNA sequence: TGTGCCAGCAGCATGACTAGCGGGGGGACTACCGGGGAGCTGTTTTTT. Together with reference TRBV7-2 and TRBJ2-2, the CDR3 gives the full variable domain: GAGVSQSPSNKVTEKGKDVELRCDPISGHTALYWYRQSLGQGLEFLIYFQGNSAPDKSGLPSDRFSAERTGGSVSTLTIQRTQQEDSAVYLCASSMTSGGTTGELFFGEGSRLTVL.

This rearrangement joins TRBV5-1 to TRBJ1-1; D uncertain. The germline gives CDR1 SGHRS, CDR2 YFSETQ. V dropped 0 bases and J dropped 3 bases, with 12 bases sitting between them. The CDR3 runs 15 residues. The CDR3 reads CASSLGENTDTEAFF. The CDR3 region has the DNA TGCGCCAGCAGCTTGGGGGAGAATACGGACACTGAAGCTTTCTTT.

The gene calls are TRBV7-9 and TRBJ1-4; TRBD1 might be the D (6 bases). CDR1 and CDR2 from the germline V gene are SEHNR and FQNEAQ (reference sequence). The V gene lost 5 bases and the J gene lost 7 bases, with 20 bases spanning the gap. The CDR3 consists of 16 residues. CDR3 sequence reads: CASSQQGIFLSEKLFF. The DNA for the CDR3 is TGTGCCAGCAGCCAACAGGGAATCTTTCTGAGTGAAAAACTGTTTTTT.

CDR3 DNA sequence: TGTGCCAGCAGCCCCGTAGAGTTCATGAACACTGAAGCTTTCTTT. As protein: CASSPVEFMNTEAFF. V gene TRBV7-9 combines with J gene TRBJ1-1, with no clear D. The CDR3 sequence is 15 residues long. The V gene lost 5 bases and the J gene lost 0 bases, with 13 bases spanning the gap. Per germline, CDR1 SEHNR and CDR2 FQNEAQ (reference sequence).

The V and J genes are TRBV4-1 and TRBJ2-2, with 9 bases matching TRBD2. Germline V gene sequence: CDR1 MGHRA, CDR2 YSYEKL. The CDR3 has 16 residues. V dropped 5 bases and J dropped 1; count of bases not matched to a gene: 5. CDR3 residues: CASSKSSGVNTGELFF. CDR3 coding DNA: TGCGCCAGCAGCAAGTCTAGCGGGGTGAACACCGGGGAGCTGTTTTTT.

This clone was observed once. The CDR3 coding sequence is TGTGCCAGTAGTACTCGACAGTCCACAGATACGCAGTATTTT. Translated, it gives CASSTRQSTDTQYF. The V call is TRBV19, the J call TRBJ2-3, with D perhaps matching TRBD1 (5 bases). With 4 bases removed from V and 2 bases from J, the gap between germline ends came to 10 bases. CDR3 length: 14 residues. Germline values: CDR1 LNHDA, CDR2 SQIVND (reference sequence).

This chain links TRBV10-2 with TRBJ2-5, with 9 nucleotides matching TRBD1. V dropped 5 bases and J dropped 5; count of bases not matched to a gene: 3. Germline loops: CDR1 WSHSY, CDR2 SAAADI. The CDR3 has 13 residues. CDR3 in amino acids: CASSTGGAETQYF. Written as DNA, the CDR3 is TGCGCCAGCAGTACAGGGGGCGCGGAGACCCAGTACTTC.